This paragraph reports one T cell receptor (beta chain). No antigen is known for it. No much larger clone exists at a distance of one base, and base qualities are not known. This record belongs to a study of blood T cell repertoires in COVID-19 (dated by TCRdb to 2020 to 2021). Broadly, across the study: Samples from collaborators originated in the United States, Italy and Spain and spanned both the acute and convalescent phases of COVID-19. The repertoires were released in a freely available public database meant as a resource for research on the immune response to SARS-CoV-2. Nearly every sample came with metadata listing a de-identified subject ID, COVID-19 status, age in years and sex. The material from the prospective study consisted of cDNA or gDNA derived from T cells, B-cell-depleted T cells, or PBMCs. Samples were obtained from the ongoing ImmuneRACE study (first 160 participants) and from 1,000 to 1,500 subjects provided by 6 global collaborators. The dataset comprised deeply sampled blood TCRbeta repertoires from subjects exposed to, actively infected with, or recovered from COVID-19. Where available, HLA class I and class II types were taken from metadata supplied by the sample provider and were not determined by assay-based typing.

TCRbeta CDR3 regions were amplified from genomic DNA using the immunoSEQ Assay, a bias-controlled multiplex PCR. As for the authors' bioinformatics: The number of nucleated cells in each sample was estimated from the amplification of reference gene primers within the assay. To quantify the absolute abundance of each unique TCRbeta CDR3 rearrangement, sequence reads were collapsed and filtered. For each sample, productive Simpson clonality was calculated by taking the square root of Simpson's diversity index across productive rearrangements. TCRdb obtained this table from immuneACCESS and retained in-frame rearrangements with V and J assigned. These tables miss some clones; where compared with another copy, unresolved V genes account for less than half of the shortfall, and the remainder is unexplained. That table gives V, J and clone size, and the DNA gave D and trimming. The sample profile shows more than 100,000 clones; roughly 75% of them were found once. The ten most abundant clones make up 16% of the sample.

The CDR3 contains 12 residues, cysteine and phenylalanine counted. Just the 36-base CDR3 DNA is kept, in frame starting at base 1. V is reduced by 4 bases and J by 10 bases, leaving a spacing of 10 bases between them. Per the germline V gene, LGHNA is the CDR1 and YNFKEQ is the CDR2. Each collaborating institution followed its own protocols to collect whole blood in K2EDTA tubes. For TCRbeta analysis, collaborator samples were shipped as frozen whole blood, as isolated PBMCs, or as DNA extracted from either sample type. Study-wide conclusions, independent of this receptor: The amount of clinical and demographic metadata varied by source and participant and was provided uncurated.

This TCR derives from a man aged 60 to 75 with active or convalescent COVID-19. Sequenced sample: peripheral blood. Recombination connected TRBV4-2 to TRBJ1-4, with the D gene not confidently named. The DNA sequence is TGTGCCAGCAGCCCTACAGCGGGAAAACTGTTTTTT. The resulting protein is CASSPTAGKLFF.